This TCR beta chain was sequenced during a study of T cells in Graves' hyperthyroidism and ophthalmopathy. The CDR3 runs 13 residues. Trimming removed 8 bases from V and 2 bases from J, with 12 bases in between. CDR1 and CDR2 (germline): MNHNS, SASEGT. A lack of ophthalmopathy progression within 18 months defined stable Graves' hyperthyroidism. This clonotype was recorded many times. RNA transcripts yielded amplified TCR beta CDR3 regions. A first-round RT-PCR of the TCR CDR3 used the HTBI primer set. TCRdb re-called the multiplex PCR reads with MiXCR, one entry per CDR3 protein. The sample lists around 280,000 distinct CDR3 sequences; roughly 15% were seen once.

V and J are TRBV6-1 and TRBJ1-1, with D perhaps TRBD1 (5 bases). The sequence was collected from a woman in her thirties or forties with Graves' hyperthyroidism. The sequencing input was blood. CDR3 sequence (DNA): TGTGCCAGCGAGGAAACAGGCAACACTGAAGCTTTCTTT. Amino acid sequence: CASEETGNTEAFF.